Presented here are 23 T cell receptor beta chains from one specimen sequenced in a study of blood T cell repertoires in COVID-19. Clones were read by immunoSEQ multiplex PCR, and TCRdb kept only the in-frame ones, dropping some. The table lists approximately 150,000 clones, around 83% of them singletons. Sequenced input: PBMCs or T cells enriched from blood (not recorded which). All receptors derive from a man between 50 and 59 years old who had recovered from COVID-19.

This clone was seen more than once but under ten times. This chain links TRBV30 with TRBJ2-2, with D unresolved. Between the trimmed V and J ends, which lost 4 bases and 6 bases, there was a span of 9 bases. The V gene's germline CDR1 is GTSNPN and CDR2 SVGIG (reference sequence). CDR3 length: 12 residues. The CDR3 sequence is CAWTWASGELFF. CDR3 DNA sequence: TGTGCCTGGACCTGGGCGTCCGGGGAGCTGTTTTTT.

This clone was detected many times. This chain uses TRBV5-1 with TRBJ2-1; 10 bases align to TRBD2. The V gene's germline CDR1 is SGHRS and CDR2 YFSETQ. The CDR3 has 16 amino acids. With V trimmed by 0 bases and J by 9 bases, 9 bases remained unmatched. The CDR3 region has the DNA TGCGCCAGCAGCTTGGCAGAAGCGGGGGGGCCCCGTGAGCAGTTCTTC. Translated: CASSLAEAGGPREQFF.

The CDR3 spells CASGGGLAGGPYEQYF. For the CDR3, the DNA is TGTGCTAGTGGCGGAGGGCTAGCGGGGGGGCCCTACGAGCAGTACTTC. The chain employs TRBV12-5 and TRBJ2-7; 12 bases are shared with TRBD2. The CDR3 sequence is 16 residues long. V was pared by 6 bases and J by 2 bases, with 8 bases of the junction left unmatched. The germline V gene has CDR1 LGHNT and CDR2 FRNRAP.

This sequence joins TRBV2 and TRBJ1-3; 11 bases line up with TRBD1. The CDR3 has 14 residues. V gave up 6 bases and J gave up 10 bases; unmatched junction bases: 8. Germline assignment: CDR1 SNHLY and CDR2 FYNNEI. CDR3 bases: TGTGCCAGCAGCCCCGGGACAGGGGGACCGACCATATATTTT. It encodes CASSPGTGGPTIYF.

This chain links TRBV5-1 with TRBJ2-2; no reliable D call. Between the trimmed V and J ends, which lost 0 bases and 4 bases, there was a span of 7 bases. The CDR3 is made up of 14 amino acids. CDR1 and CDR2 from the germline V gene are SGHRS and YFSETQ. The CDR3 spells CASSLGQPTGELFF. The CDR3 DNA reads TGCGCCAGCAGCTTGGGACAACCCACCGGGGAGCTGTTTTTT.

This chain joins TRBV7-9 and TRBJ1-5; D is undetermined. Trimming pared 1 base from V and 0 bases from J, leaving 13 bases between. Germline V lookup: CDR1 SEHNR, CDR2 FQNEAQ (reference sequence). This CDR3 region has 17 residues. The CDR3 nucleotides are TGTGCCAGCAGCTTAGGCAGGCGCAAGTATAGCAATCAGCCCCAGCATTTT. This sequence encodes CASSLGRRKYSNQPQHF.

This chain joins TRBV7-3 and TRBJ2-3; D unresolved. The CDR3 consists of 15 residues. V gave up 4 bases and J gave up 1 base, with 12 bases separating them. In germline, CDR1 is SGHTA, CDR2 FQGTGA. CDR3 in amino acids: CASSSQVVGTDTQYF. CDR3 in DNA: TGTGCCAGCAGCTCGCAGGTGGTCGGCACAGATACGCAGTATTTT.

The chain links TRBV5-1 to TRBJ1-1; 9 bases align to TRBD1. The junction had 6 bases not matched to a gene; V was cut back by 3 bases and J by 6 bases. CDR1 and CDR2 (germline): SGHRS, YFSETQ. This CDR3 contains 14 residues. The CDR3 region has the DNA TGCGCCAGCAGCTCCACAGGGGGCGTCCCTGAAGCTTTCTTT. This codes for CASSSTGGVPEAFF.

This clone came up a few times. The rearrangement uses TRBV9 and TRBJ2-7, with 10 bases identical to TRBD1. The ends lost 3 bases at V and 8 bases at J; junction bases unmatched: 8. Germline V gene lookup returns CDR1 SGDLS and CDR2 YYNGEE. This CDR3 has 14 amino acids. The CDR3 DNA is TGTGCCAGCAGCGAATGGGGGACAGGGGAGAAGCAGTACTTC. Translated: CASSEWGTGEKQYF.

This clone was counted between two and nine times. J is TRBJ2-7 and V is TRBV7-9; tentative D call: TRBD2 (6 bases). CDR1 is SEHNR and CDR2 is FQNEAQ in the germline V gene (reference sequence). The CDR3 covers 17 residues. Trimming shortened V by 5 bases and J by 0 bases, and 20 bases separated the two germline ends. CDR3 bases: TGTGCCAGCAGCCCAGGTTGGTCTGGGGGGAGCTCCTACGAGCAGTACTTC. Amino acids: CASSPGWSGGSSYEQYF.

The rearrangement links TRBV12-3 or TRBV12-4 to TRBJ1-3; 9 bases match TRBD1. CDR3 length: 13 amino acids. After removal of 10 bases from V and 4 bases from J, the junction contained 5 bases not matched to a gene. CDR3 in amino acids: CAIDRGKGNTIYF. Written as DNA, the CDR3 is TGTGCCATCGACAGGGGGAAAGGAAACACCATATATTTT.

This clone has just a few counts. This chain joins TRBV6-5 and TRBJ1-3; no clear D. Deletions cut 7 bases from V and 0 bases from J, with 13 bases between. The CDR3 runs to 15 residues. CDR1 and CDR2 from the germline V gene are MNHEY and SVGAGI. The CDR3: CASTRSHSSGNTIYF. CDR3 bases: TGTGCCAGCACCCGTTCGCACAGCTCTGGAAACACCATATATTTT.

The chain has TRBV6-1 and TRBJ2-7; no clear D gene. V was shortened by 3 bases and J by 4 bases, with 16 bases between the two germline ends. CDR3 length: 15 amino acids. Germline V gives CDR1 MNHNS, CDR2 SASEGT. In DNA form, the CDR3 reads TGTGCCAGCAGTGAGGGTCCGGGTCTCAATTACGAGCAGTACTTC. Protein: CASSEGPGLNYEQYF.

The chain uses TRBV3-1 (or the pseudogene TRBV3-2) and TRBJ1-1; possible D gene TRBD1, 6 bases. The V end lost 3 bases, the J end lost 0 bases, and 11 bases lay between the germline ends. CDR3 length: 15 amino acids. Germline lookup yields CDR1 LGHDT and CDR2 YNNKEL (reference sequence). CDR3 bases: TGTGCCAGCAGCCATGACAGGCTACTGAACACTGAAGCTTTCTTT. Its protein is CASSHDRLLNTEAFF.

V usage is TRBV10-3 and J usage is TRBJ2-1; 15 bases align to TRBD2. The trim removed 6 bases at V and 3 bases at J, leaving 6 bases unmatched. Germline V lookup: CDR1 ENHRY, CDR2 SYGVKD. The CDR3 is made up of 17 amino acids. The CDR3 DNA is TGTGCCATCAGAGGGGGACTAGCGGGGGGACTCTACAATGAGCAGTTCTTC. Amino acids: CAIRGGLAGGLYNEQFF.

The chain carries TRBV24-1 and TRBJ1-5, with D possibly matching TRBD1 (6 bases). The V end was cut by 3 bases, the J end by 0 bases, with 8 bases between. Per germline, CDR1 KGHDR and CDR2 SFDVKD. The CDR3 is made up of 15 amino acids. The CDR3 region is CATSDQGNSNQPQHF. The CDR3 DNA sequence: TGTGCCACCAGTGATCAGGGGAATAGCAATCAGCCCCAGCATTTT.

V gene TRBV19 combines with J gene TRBJ1-4, with D maybe TRBD1 (5 bases). The CDR3 has 13 amino acids. The germline CDR1 and CDR2 sequences are LNHDA and SQIVND (reference sequence). V gave up 7 bases and J gave up 5 bases, with 11 bases separating them. The CDR3 loop reads CASNTGLNEKLFF. The CDR3 bases are TGTGCCAGTAACACAGGCCTCAATGAAAAACTGTTTTTT.

The gene calls are TRBV9 and TRBJ1-2; 10 bases agree with TRBD1. The V gene's germline CDR1 is SGDLS and CDR2 YYNGEE. V shed 4 bases, J shed 6 bases, and the junction held 3 bases outside the gene matches. The CDR3 is 13 residues long. This chain's CDR3 is CASSLGTGDGYTF. The CDR3 DNA is TGTGCCAGCAGCCTCGGGACAGGGGATGGCTACACCTTC.

V and J are TRBV5-1 and TRBJ2-5; tentative D call: TRBD1 (5 bases). The germline gives CDR1 SGHRS, CDR2 YFSETQ. Trimming took 0 bases from V and 5 from J, leaving 11 bases between them. The CDR3 is 14 amino acids. The CDR3 spells CASSLAAGIETQYF. The CDR3 coding sequence is TGCGCCAGCAGCTTGGCCGCAGGGATTGAGACCCAGTACTTC.

This clone showed up just once. The chain employs TRBV6-5 and TRBJ1-5, with 7 bases lining up with TRBD1. The trim removed 6 bases at V and 5 bases at J, leaving 7 bases unmatched. Germline V gives CDR1 MNHEY, CDR2 SVGAGI. CDR3 length equals 14 residues. The CDR3 sequence is CASRKGGIDQPQHF. The CDR3 DNA sequence: TGTGCCAGCAGGAAAGGGGGCATAGATCAGCCCCAGCATTTT.

This clone has a handful of counts. The J gene is TRBJ1-4, the V gene TRBV28; D may be TRBD1 (5 bases). Germline V gene sequence: CDR1 MDHEN, CDR2 SYDVKM. This CDR3 region has 15 residues. V was pared by 7 bases and J by 7 bases, with 19 bases between. The CDR3 DNA reads as TGTGCCAGCACCCAAGGTGGGGCCTACGTTGAAAAACTGTTTTTT. Protein product: CASTQGGAYVEKLFF.

The rearrangement links TRBV19 to TRBJ1-2; 9 bases line up with TRBD1. Germline CDR1 is LNHDA and CDR2 is SQIVND (reference sequence). With 3 bases clipped from V and 2 bases from J, the junction kept 16 bases outside the gene matches. The CDR3 extends over 19 amino acids. The CDR3 sequence: CASSMNPGQGLYGNYGYTF. The CDR3 bases are TGTGCCAGTAGTATGAACCCGGGACAGGGTCTCTACGGAAACTATGGCTACACCTTC.

V is TRBV5-6 and J is TRBJ1-4; D is perhaps TRBD1 (5 bases). CDR1 and CDR2 from the germline V gene are SGHDT and YYEEEE. V dropped 4 bases and J dropped 0 bases, with 19 bases sitting between them. The CDR3 has 18 amino acids. In nucleotides, the CDR3 is TGTGCCAGCAGCCTCCCGCAGGGAAGCTTTTCAACTAATGAAAAACTGTTTTTT. This encodes CASSLPQGSFSTNEKLFF. The complete variable domain, with remaining parts taken from reference TRBV5-6 and TRBJ1-4, reads DAGVTQSPTHLIKTRGQQVTLRCSPKSGHDTVSWYQQALGQGPQFIFQYYEEEERQRGNFPDRFSGHQFPNYSSELNVNALLLGDSALYLCASSLPQGSFSTNEKLFFGSGTQLSVL.